This T cell receptor (beta chain) was profiled in a study of CD8 T cells in Susac syndrome (dated by TCRdb to about 2019). Some background on the complete study: The study used repertoire sequencing to test whether antigen drove CD8+ T cell activation and differentiation in Susac syndrome. The paper as a whole reports these results and caveats: The number of individuals in the TCR sequencing and HLA analysis was recognized as being relatively small.

Notes on this clonotype: There is no known antigen for this receptor. Per-nucleotide qualities are absent, and no much larger clonotype sits a single base away.

Peripheral blood CD8+ and CD4+ T cells from healthy donors, Susac syndrome patients and multiple sclerosis patients were profiled by high-throughput TCR beta sequencing. The multiple sclerosis controls were treatment-naive patients who had stable or active relapsing-remitting disease and met the revised McDonald criteria. Bulk CD8+ and CD4+ T cells were purified by magnetic negative isolation, whereas CD8+ TEMRA cells were enriched by FACS. Blood was collected in EDTA tubes and processed within 24 hours, with PBMCs isolated through density gradient centrifugation. PBMCs intended for TCR sequencing were cryopreserved in liquid nitrogen and were subsequently thawed in a 37 degrees C water bath. Purity of sorted or isolated CD4+, CD8+ and CD8+ TEMRA cells was at least 90%. RNA was extracted with the RNeasy kit and about 0.5 to 1 ug was reverse transcribed using random hexamers. The immunoSEQ multiplex PCR assay, covering 54 Vbeta and 13 Jbeta segments, was used to amplify TCR beta CDR3 regions. PCR amplification bias was corrected by using a synthetic template baseline for primer optimization and computational correction. Turning to the authors' computational methods: Only productive sequences were kept, with reads annotated to V, D and J genes according to IMGT and analyzed in immunoSEQ Analyzer. Clonality was calculated as one minus the Shannon entropy normalized by log2 of the number of productive unique sequences. Public and private clones were assessed among the 100 most prevalent clones of each patient and control. A clone was defined as Susac-specific if it was absent from the healthy and MS cohorts, from around 960 published viral clones and from other ImmuneACCESS disease sequences. TCRdb redid the processing of the public reads, applying fastp at Q25 and MiXCR, and retained in-frame beta chains. Rows merge per CDR3 protein into single entries with the most common DNA and genes. The V and J calls come from TCRdb's annotation, not from the publication. Across this sample there are some 190,000 distinct CDR3 sequences, with roughly 95% seen only once. Clones ranked in the top ten supply approximately 0.09% of the sample.

Measured from the cysteine to the phenylalanine, the CDR3 is 13 residues long. Solely the CDR3 DNA is kept, with 39 bases framed from the first base. CDR1 and CDR2 are drawn from the germline V gene (reference sequence): LNHDA, SQIVND. V sheds 5 bases and J sheds 2 bases, leaving 10 bases between their ends. The chain is made from TRBV19 and TRBJ2-7; no confident D gene assignment can be made. This TCR was sampled from a human donor with multiple sclerosis. Material: CD4+ T cells from PBMCs. The CDR3 has the sequence CASSETRAYEQYF. The DNA sequence is given as TGTGCCAGTAGTGAGACAAGGGCCTACGAGCAGTACTTC.